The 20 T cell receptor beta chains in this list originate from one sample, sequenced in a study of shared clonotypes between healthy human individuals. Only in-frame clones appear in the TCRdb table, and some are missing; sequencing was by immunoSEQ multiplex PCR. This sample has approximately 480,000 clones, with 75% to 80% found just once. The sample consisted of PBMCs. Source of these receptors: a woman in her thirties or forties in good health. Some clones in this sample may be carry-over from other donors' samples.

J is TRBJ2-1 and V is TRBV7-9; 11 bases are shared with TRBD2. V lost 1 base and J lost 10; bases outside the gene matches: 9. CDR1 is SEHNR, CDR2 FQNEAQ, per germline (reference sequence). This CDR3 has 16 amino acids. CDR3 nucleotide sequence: TGTGCCAGCAGCTTAGTCCCCCTAGCGGGAGGAGAGGAGCAGTTCTTC. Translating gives CASSLVPLAGGEEQFF.

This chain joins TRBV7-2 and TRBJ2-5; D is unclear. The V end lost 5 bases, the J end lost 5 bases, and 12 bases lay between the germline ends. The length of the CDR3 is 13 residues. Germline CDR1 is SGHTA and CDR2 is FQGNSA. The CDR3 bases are TGTGCCAGCAGCCCGGGTGATAGGGAGACCCAGTACTTC. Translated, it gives CASSPGDRETQYF. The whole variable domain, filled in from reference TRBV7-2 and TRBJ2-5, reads GAGVSQSPSNKVTEKGKDVELRCDPISGHTALYWYRQSLGQGLEFLIYFQGNSAPDKSGLPSDRFSAERTGGSVSTLTIQRTQQEDSAVYLCASSPGDRETQYFGPGTRLLVL.

In DNA form, the CDR3 reads TGCAGCGTTGAAGATCCGGCCGGGAGGGTACAAGAGACCCAGTACTTC. Translation gives CSVEDPAGRVQETQYF. The chain is built from TRBV29-1 and TRBJ2-5; TRBD2 aligns across 8 bases. Germline lookup yields CDR1 SQVTM and CDR2 ANQGSEA. Trimming removed 0 bases from V and 2 bases from J; junction bases left unmatched: 8. This CDR3 has 16 amino acids.

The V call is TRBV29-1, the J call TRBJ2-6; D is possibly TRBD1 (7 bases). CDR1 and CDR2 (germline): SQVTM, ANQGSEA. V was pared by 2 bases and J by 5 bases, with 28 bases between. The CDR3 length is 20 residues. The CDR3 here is CSVERRAPGQPVIRANVLTF. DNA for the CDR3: TGCAGCGTTGAAAGGAGGGCTCCGGGACAGCCCGTGATCAGGGCCAACGTCCTGACTTTC.

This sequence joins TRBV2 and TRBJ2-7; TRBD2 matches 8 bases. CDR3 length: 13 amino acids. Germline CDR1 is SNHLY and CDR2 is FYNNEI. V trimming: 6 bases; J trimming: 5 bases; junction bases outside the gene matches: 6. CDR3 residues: CASRVAGSNEQYF. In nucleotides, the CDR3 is TGTGCCAGCAGGGTAGCGGGATCCAACGAGCAGTACTTC.

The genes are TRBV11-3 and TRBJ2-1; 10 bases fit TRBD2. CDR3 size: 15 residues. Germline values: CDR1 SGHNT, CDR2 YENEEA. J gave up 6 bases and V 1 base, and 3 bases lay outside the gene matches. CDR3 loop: CASSLVPSGSNEQFF. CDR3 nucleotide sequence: TGTGCCAGCAGCTTAGTCCCTAGCGGGAGCAATGAGCAGTTCTTC.

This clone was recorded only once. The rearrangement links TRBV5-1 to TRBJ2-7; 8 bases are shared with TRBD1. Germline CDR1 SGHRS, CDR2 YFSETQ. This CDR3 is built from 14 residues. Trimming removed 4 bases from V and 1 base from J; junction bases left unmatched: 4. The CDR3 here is CASSIGQGSYEQYF. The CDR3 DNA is TGCGCCAGCAGCATCGGACAGGGATCCTACGAGCAGTACTTC.

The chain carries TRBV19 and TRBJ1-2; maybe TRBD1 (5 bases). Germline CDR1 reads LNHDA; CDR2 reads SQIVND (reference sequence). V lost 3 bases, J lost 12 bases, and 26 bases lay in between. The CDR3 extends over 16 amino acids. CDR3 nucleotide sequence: TGTGCCAGTAGTATCCTACGGGGGGACGGCTCACCACTAGACACCTTC. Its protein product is CASSILRGDGSPLDTF.

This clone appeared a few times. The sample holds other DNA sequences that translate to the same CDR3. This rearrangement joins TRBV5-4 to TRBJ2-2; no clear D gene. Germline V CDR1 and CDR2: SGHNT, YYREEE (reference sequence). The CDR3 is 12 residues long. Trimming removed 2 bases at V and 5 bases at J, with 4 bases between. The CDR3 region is CASSFGTGELFF. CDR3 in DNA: TGTGCCAGCAGCTTTGGAACCGGGGAGCTGTTTTTT.

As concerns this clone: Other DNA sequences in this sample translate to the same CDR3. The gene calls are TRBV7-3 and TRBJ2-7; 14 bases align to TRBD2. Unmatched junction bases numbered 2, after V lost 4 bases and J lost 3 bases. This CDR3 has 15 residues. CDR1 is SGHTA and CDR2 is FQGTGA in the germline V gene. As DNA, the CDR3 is TGTGCCAGCAGCTCGGGACTAGCGGGAGTCTACGAGCAGTACTTC. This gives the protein CASSSGLAGVYEQYF.

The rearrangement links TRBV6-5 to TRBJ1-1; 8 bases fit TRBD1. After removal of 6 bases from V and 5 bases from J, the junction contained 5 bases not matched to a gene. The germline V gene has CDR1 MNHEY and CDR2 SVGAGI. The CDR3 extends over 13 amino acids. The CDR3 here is CASSGQGTTEAFF. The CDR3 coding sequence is TGTGCCAGCAGCGGACAGGGAACGACTGAAGCTTTCTTT.

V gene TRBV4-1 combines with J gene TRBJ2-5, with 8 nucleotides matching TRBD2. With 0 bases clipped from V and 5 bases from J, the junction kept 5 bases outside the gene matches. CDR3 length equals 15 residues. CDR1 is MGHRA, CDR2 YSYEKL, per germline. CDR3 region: CASSQDPAGDETQYF. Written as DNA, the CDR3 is TGCGCCAGCAGCCAAGATCCAGCGGGAGATGAGACCCAGTACTTC.

The DNA for the CDR3 is TGTGCCAGCAGCTTAAGTGGAATTAGGGCGTCTTCCTACAATGAGCAGTTCTTC. Amino acids: CASSLSGIRASSYNEQFF. The chain combines TRBV7-6 with TRBJ2-1; D remains unclear. The CDR3 consists of 18 residues. Germline CDR1 and CDR2: SGHVS and FNYEAQ. V shed 2 bases and J shed 1 base, with 18 bases lying between them.

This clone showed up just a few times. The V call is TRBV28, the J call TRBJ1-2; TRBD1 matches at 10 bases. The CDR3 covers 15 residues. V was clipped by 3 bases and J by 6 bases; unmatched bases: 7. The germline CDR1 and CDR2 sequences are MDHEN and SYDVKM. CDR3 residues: CASSFYGQGGNGYTF. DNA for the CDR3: TGTGCCAGCAGTTTCTATGGACAGGGGGGAAATGGCTACACCTTC.

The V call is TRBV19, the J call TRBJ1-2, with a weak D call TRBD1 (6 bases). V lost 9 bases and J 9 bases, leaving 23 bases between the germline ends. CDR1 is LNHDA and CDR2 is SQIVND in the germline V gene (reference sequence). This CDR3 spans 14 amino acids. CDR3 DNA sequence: TGTGCCAGCAATGACAGGATCAAAAAAGGGAGCTACACCTTC. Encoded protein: CASNDRIKKGSYTF.

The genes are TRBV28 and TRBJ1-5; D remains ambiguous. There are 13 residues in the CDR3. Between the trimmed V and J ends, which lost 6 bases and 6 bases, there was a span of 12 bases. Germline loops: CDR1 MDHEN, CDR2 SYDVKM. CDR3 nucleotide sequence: TGTGCCAGCAGGGTCAACAGTTTTCAGCCCCAGCATTTT. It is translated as CASRVNSFQPQHF.

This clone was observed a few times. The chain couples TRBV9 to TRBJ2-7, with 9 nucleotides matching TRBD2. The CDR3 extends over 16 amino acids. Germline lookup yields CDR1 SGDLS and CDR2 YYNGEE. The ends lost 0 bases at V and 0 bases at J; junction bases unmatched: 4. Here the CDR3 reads CASSVDSGGSSYEQYF. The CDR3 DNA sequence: TGTGCCAGCAGCGTAGATAGCGGGGGTAGCTCCTACGAGCAGTACTTC.

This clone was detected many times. The CDR3 DNA follows: TGCGCCAGCAGCTGGACTAGCGGGACGTTGGGGGAGACCCAGTACTTC. Its translation is CASSWTSGTLGETQYF. V and J are TRBV5-1 and TRBJ2-5, with TRBD2 matching over 12 bases. The CDR3 spans 16 residues. Germline CDR1 SGHRS, CDR2 YFSETQ. V trimming: 3 bases; J trimming: 5 bases; junction bases outside the gene matches: 8. Full variable domain (outside the CDR3, taken from reference TRBV5-1 and TRBJ2-5): KAGVTQTPRYLIKTRGQQVTLSCSPISGHRSVSWYQQTPGQGLQFLFEYFSETQRNKGNFPGRFSGRQFSNSRSEMNVSTLELGDSALYLCASSWTSGTLGETQYFGPGTRLLVL.

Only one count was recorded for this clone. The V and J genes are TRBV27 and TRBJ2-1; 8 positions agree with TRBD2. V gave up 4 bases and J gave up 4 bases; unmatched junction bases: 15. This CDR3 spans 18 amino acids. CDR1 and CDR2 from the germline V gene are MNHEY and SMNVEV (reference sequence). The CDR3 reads CASSSPHLAGVVYNEQFF. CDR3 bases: TGTGCCAGCAGTTCCCCCCATCTAGCGGGTGTGGTTTACAATGAGCAGTTCTTC.

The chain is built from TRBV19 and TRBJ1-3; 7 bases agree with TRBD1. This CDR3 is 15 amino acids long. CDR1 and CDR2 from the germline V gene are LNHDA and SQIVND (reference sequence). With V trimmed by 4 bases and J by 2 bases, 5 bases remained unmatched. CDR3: CASSKGTDPGNTIYF. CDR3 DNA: TGTGCCAGTAGTAAGGGGACAGATCCTGGAAACACCATATATTTT.